Following are 3 T cell receptor beta chains from one sample sequenced in a study of T cells in Graves' hyperthyroidism and ophthalmopathy. TCR beta CDR3 sequences were amplified from RNA transcripts. HTBI primers were employed in a first-round RT-PCR of the TCR CDR3. TCRdb reprocessed the multiplex PCR reads via MiXCR and lists one record per CDR3 protein. The table shows 500,000 or so distinct CDR3 sequences, with more than 15% occurring only once. The sequencing sample was made of blood. Every receptor here comes from a woman aged 18-29 years with Graves' ophthalmopathy.

The chain combines TRBV20-1 with TRBJ1-1; tentative D call: TRBD1 (6 bases). This CDR3 comprises 16 residues. The germline gives CDR1 DFQATT, CDR2 SNEGSKA (reference sequence). The V gene lost 2 bases and the J gene lost 4 bases, with 20 bases spanning the gap. This CDR3 is CSARPLYRVGVTEAFF. The CDR3 coding sequence is TGCAGTGCTAGACCGTTATACAGGGTGGGGGTCACTGAAGCTTTCTTT.

The rearrangement links TRBV6-4 to TRBJ1-2; D not certain. CDR1 is MRHNA, CDR2 SNTAGT, per germline. This CDR3 spans 11 amino acids. Trimming took off 7 bases at V and 6 bases at J, with 9 bases between the two ends. This chain's CDR3 is CASTRIHGYTF. CDR3 DNA sequence: TGTGCCAGCACCCGAATTCATGGCTACACCTTC.

This clonotype was observed many times. This rearrangement joins TRBV6-6 to TRBJ1-2; 8 bases align to TRBD1. The CDR3 sequence is 14 residues long. Germline CDR1 and CDR2: MNHNY and SVGAGI (reference sequence). The ends lost 2 bases at V and 8 bases at J; junction bases unmatched: 7. The CDR3 loop is CASSYLGQGGGYTF. The CDR3 DNA reads as TGTGCCAGCAGTTACCTCGGACAGGGCGGGGGCTACACCTTC.